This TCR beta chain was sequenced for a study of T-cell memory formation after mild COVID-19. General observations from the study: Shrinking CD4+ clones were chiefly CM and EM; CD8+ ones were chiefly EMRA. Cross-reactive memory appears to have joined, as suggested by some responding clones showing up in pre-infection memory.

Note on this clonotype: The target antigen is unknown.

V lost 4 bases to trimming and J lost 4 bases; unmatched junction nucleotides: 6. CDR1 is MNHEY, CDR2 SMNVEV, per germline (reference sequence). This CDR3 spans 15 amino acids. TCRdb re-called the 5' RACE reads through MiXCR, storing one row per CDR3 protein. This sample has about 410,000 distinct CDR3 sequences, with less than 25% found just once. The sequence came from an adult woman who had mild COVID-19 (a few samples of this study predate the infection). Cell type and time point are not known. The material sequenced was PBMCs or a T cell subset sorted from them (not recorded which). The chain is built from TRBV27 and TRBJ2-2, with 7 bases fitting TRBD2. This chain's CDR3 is CASSSTSSGTGELFF. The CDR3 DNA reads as TGTGCCAGCAGTTCGACTAGCTCGGGCACCGGGGAGCTGTTTTTT.